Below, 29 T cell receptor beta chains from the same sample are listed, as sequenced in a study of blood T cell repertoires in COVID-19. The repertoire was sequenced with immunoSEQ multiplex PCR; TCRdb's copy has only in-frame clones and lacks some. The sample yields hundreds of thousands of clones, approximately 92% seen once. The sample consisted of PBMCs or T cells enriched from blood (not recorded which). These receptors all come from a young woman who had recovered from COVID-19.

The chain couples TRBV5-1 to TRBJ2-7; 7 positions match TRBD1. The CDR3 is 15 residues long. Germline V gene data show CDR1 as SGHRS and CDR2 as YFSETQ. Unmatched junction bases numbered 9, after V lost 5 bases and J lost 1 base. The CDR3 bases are TGCGCCAGCAGAACCGAACCGGGACAGTCCTACGAGCAGTACTTC. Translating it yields CASRTEPGQSYEQYF.

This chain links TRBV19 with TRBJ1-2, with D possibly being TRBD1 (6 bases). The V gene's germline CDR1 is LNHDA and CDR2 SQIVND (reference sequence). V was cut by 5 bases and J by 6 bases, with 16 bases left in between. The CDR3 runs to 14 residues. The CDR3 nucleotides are TGTGCCAGTAGTGCCGACAGGCGCTTCAATGGCTACACCTTC. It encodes CASSADRRFNGYTF.

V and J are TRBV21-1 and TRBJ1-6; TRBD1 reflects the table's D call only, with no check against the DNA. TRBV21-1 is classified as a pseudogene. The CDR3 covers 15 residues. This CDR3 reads CASSSQGSYNSPLHF. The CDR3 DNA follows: TGTGCCAGCAGCTCCCAGGGCTCCTATAATTCACCCCTCCACTTT.

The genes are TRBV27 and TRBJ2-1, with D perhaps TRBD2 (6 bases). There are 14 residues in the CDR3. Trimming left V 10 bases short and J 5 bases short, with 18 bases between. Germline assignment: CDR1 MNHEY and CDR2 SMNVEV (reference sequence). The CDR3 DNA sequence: TGTGCCACAACCACTAGCTGGGGTCACAATGAGCAGTTCTTC. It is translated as CATTTSWGHNEQFF.

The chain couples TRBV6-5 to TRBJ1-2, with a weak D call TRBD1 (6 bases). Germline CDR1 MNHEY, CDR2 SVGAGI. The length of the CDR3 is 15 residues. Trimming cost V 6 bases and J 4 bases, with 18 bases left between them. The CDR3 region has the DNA TGTGCCAGCAGCATAGGCCTACAGGGTGGCTATGGCTACACCTTC. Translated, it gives CASSIGLQGGYGYTF.

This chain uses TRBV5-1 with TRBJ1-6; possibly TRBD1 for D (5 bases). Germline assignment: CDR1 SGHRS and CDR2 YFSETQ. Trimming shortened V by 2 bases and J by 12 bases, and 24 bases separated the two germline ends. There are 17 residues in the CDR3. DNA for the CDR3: TGCGCCAGCAGCTTCGGGCCCCAACGCGGGGCCCTGCGACCCCTCCACTTT. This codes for CASSFGPQRGALRPLHF.

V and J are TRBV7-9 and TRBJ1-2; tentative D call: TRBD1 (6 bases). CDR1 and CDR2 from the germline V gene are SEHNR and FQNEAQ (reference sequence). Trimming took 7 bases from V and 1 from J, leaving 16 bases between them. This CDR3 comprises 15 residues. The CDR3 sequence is CASIDRDTYNYGYTF. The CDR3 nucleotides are TGTGCCAGCATAGACCGGGACACCTATAACTATGGCTACACCTTC. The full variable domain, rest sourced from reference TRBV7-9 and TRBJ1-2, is DTGVSQNPRHKITKRGQNVTFRCDPISEHNRLYWYRQTLGQGPEFLTYFQNEAQLEKSRLLSDRFSAERPKGSFSTLEIQRTEQGDSAMYLCASIDRDTYNYGYTFGSGTRLTVV.

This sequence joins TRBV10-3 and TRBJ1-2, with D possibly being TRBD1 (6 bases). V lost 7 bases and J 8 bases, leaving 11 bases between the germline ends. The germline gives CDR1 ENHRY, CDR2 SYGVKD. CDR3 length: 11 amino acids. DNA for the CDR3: TGTGCCATCACCCCTGGACAGGGCTACACCTTC. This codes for CAITPGQGYTF.

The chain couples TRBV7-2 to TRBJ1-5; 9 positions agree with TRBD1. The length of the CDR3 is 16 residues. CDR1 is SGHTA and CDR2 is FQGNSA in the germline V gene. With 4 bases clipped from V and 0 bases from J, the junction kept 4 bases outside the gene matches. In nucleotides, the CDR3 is TGTGCCAGCAGCTCGACAGGGGGACATAGCAATCAGCCCCAGCATTTT. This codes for CASSSTGGHSNQPQHF.

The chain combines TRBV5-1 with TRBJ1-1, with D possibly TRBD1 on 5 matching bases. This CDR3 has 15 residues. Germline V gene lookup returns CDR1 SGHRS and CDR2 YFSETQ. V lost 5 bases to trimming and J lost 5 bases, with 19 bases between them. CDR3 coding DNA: TGCGCCAGCAGTTCAGGTGGGGGGGAAACGACTGAAGCTTTCTTT. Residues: CASSSGGGETTEAFF.

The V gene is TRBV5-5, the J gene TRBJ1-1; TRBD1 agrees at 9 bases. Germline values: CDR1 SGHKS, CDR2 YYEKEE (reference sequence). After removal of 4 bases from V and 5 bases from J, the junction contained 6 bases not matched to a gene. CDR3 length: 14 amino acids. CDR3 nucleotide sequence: TGTGCCAGCAGCGGGGGACAGGGAGGGACTGAAGCTTTCTTT. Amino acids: CASSGGQGGTEAFF.

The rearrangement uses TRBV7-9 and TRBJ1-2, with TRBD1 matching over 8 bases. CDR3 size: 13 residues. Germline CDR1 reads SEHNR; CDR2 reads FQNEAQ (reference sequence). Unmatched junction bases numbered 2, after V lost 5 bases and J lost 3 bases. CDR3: CASSPTGDYGYTF. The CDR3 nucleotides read TGTGCCAGCAGCCCGACAGGGGACTATGGCTACACCTTC.

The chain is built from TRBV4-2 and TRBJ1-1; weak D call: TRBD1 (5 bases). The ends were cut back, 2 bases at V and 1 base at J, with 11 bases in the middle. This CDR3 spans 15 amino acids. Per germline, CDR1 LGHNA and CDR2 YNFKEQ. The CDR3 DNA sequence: TGTGCCAGCAGCCAACGGGGGACGGAGAACACTGAAGCTTTCTTT. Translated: CASSQRGTENTEAFF.

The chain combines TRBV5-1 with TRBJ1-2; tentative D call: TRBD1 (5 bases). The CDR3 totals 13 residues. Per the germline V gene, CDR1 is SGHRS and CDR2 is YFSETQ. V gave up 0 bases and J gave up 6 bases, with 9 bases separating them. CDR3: CASSLGVGDGYTF. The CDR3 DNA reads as TGCGCCAGCAGCTTGGGAGTAGGGGATGGCTACACCTTC.

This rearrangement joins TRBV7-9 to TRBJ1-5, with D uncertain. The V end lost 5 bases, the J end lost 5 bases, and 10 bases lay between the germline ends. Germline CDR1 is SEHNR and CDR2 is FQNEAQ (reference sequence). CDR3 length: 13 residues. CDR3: CASSLQEYQPQHF. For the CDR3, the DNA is TGTGCCAGCAGCCTTCAAGAGTATCAGCCCCAGCATTTT.

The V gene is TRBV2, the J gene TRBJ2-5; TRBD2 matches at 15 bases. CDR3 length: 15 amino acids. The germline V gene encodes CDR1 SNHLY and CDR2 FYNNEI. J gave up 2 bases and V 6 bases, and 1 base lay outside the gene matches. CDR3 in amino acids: CASRGLAGGQETQYF. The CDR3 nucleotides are TGTGCCAGCAGGGGACTAGCGGGGGGACAAGAGACCCAGTACTTC. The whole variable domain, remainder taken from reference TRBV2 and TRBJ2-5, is EPEVTQTPSHQVTQMGQEVILRCVPISNHLYFYWYRQILGQKVEFLVSFYNNEISEKSEIFDDQFSVERPDGSNFTLKIRSTKLEDSAMYFCASRGLAGGQETQYFGPGTRLLVL.

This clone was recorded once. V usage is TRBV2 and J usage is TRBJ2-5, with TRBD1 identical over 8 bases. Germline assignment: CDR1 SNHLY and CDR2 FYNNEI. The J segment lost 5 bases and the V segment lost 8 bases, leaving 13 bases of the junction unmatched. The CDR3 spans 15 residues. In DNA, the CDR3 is TGTGCCAGCGGAAGATTACAGGGGGTCGGGGAGACCCAGTACTTC. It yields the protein CASGRLQGVGETQYF. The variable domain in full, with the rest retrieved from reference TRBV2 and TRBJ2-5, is EPEVTQTPSHQVTQMGQEVILRCVPISNHLYFYWYRQILGQKVEFLVSFYNNEISEKSEIFDDQFSVERPDGSNFTLKIRSTKLEDSAMYFCASGRLQGVGETQYFGPGTRLLVL.

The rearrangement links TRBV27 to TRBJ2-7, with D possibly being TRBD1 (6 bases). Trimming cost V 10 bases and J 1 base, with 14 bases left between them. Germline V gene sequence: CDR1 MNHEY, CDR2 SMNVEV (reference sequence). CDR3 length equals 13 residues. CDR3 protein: CATRTALSYEQYF. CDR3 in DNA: TGTGCCACCCGGACAGCTCTTTCCTACGAGCAGTACTTC.

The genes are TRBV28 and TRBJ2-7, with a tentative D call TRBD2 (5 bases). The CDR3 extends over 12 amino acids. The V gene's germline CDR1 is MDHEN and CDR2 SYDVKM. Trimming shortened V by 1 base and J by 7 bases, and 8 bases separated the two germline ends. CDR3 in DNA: TGTGCCAGCAGTTTATTGACGGGGGAGCAGTACTTC. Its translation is CASSLLTGEQYF.

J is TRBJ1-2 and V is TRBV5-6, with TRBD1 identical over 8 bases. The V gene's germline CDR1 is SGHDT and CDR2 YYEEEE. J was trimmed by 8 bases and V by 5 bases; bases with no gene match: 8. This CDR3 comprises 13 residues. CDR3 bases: TGTGCCAGCAGTTCTCAGGGGGCGCGGGGCTACACCTTC. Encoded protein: CASSSQGARGYTF.

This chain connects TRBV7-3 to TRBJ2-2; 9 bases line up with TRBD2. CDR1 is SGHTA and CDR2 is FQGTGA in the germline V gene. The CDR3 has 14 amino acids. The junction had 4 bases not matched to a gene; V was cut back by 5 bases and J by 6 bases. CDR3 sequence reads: CASSPSGVAGELFF. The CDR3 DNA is TGTGCCAGCAGCCCTAGCGGGGTCGCCGGGGAGCTGTTTTTT.

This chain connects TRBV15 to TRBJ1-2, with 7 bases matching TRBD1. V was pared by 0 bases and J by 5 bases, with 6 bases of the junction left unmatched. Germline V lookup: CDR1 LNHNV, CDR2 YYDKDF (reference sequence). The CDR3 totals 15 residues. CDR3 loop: CATSRDLDRLYGYTF. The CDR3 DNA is TGTGCCACCAGCAGAGATCTGGACAGGCTATATGGCTACACCTTC.

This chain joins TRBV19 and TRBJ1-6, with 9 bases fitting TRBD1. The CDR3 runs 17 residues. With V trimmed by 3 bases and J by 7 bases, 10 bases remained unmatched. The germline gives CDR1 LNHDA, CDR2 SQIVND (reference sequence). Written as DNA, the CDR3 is TGTGCCAGTAGTATGAAAAACAGGGGGCCCGGGAATTCACCCCTCCACTTT. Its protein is CASSMKNRGPGNSPLHF.

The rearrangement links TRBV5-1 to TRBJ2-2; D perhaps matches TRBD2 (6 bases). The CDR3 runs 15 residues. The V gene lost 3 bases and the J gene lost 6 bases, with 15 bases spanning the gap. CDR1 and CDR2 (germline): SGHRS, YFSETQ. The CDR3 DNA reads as TGCGCCAGCAGCTCTCGGGACTTTGGCTCCGGGGAGCTGTTTTTT. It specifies CASSSRDFGSGELFF.

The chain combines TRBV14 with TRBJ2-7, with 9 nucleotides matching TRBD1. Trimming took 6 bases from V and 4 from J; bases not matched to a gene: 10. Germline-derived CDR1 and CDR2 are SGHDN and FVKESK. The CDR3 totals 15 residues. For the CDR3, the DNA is TGTGCCAGCAGATTCACCGGGACAGGGTCTTACGAGCAGTACTTC. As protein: CASRFTGTGSYEQYF. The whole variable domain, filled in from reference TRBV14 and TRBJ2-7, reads EAGVTQFPSHSVIEKGQTVTLRCDPISGHDNLYWYRRVMGKEIKFLLHFVKESKQDESGMPNNRFLAERTGGTYSTLKVQPAELEDSGVYFCASRFTGTGSYEQYFGPGTRLTVT.

In DNA, the CDR3 is TGTGCCAGCAGCTTAGTGACTGGCACTGAAGCTTTCTTT. It yields the protein CASSLVTGTEAFF. The chain links TRBV7-3 to TRBJ1-1; the D is unclear. Trimming pared 2 bases from V and 4 bases from J, leaving 8 bases between. Germline-derived CDR1 and CDR2 are SGHTA and FQGTGA. The CDR3 extends over 13 amino acids.

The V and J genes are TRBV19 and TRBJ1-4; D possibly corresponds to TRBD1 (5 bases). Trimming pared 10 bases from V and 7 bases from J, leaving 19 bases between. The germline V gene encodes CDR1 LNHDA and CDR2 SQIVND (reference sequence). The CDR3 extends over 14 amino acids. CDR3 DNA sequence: TGTGCCACCAGGGCAGCCCCGGCTGGTGAAAAACTGTTTTTT. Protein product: CATRAAPAGEKLFF.

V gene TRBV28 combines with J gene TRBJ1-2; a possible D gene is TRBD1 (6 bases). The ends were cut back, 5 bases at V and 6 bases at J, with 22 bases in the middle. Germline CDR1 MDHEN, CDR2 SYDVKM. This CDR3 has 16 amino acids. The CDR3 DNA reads TGTGCCAGCAGTCCCGTCCAGTTCTACAGGGTTGATGGCTACACCTTC. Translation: CASSPVQFYRVDGYTF.

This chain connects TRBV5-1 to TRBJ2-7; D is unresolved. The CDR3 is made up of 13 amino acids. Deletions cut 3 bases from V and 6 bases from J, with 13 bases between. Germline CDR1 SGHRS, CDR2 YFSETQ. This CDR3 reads CASSSPQVSEQYF. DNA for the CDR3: TGCGCCAGCAGCTCGCCTCAGGTCTCCGAGCAGTACTTC.